This record covers a single TCR beta chain. The antigen is undetermined. The authors extracted RNA and reverse transcribed it into cDNA as the sequencing template. The repertoire was sequenced with immunoSEQ multiplex PCR; TCRdb's copy has only in-frame clones and lacks some. The repertoire consists of fewer than 200,000 clones, with about 60% occurring once and the leading ten covering roughly an eighth. This sample stems from a study of CD8+ T cells in alopecia areata. Study-wide points: With just one nonresponder, it is still uncertain whether baseline CD8+ expansion relates to response. Compared with normal scalp, lesional scalp had higher clonality and more expanded CD8+ clones. Amid tofacitinib therapy, many expanded lesional clones stayed present in scalp and blood.

This CDR3 region has 15 residues. V trimming: 5 bases; J trimming: 3 bases; junction bases outside the gene matches: 6. The germline V gene encodes CDR1 PRHDT and CDR2 FYEKMQ (reference sequence). Treatment given: oral pan-JAK inhibitor, 5-10 mg twice daily. Peripheral blood and lesional scalp punch biopsies were taken from alopecia areata patients. This chain uses TRBV13 with TRBJ2-3, with 9 bases fitting TRBD1. The origin of this receptor is a human donor with alopecia areata. The sequenced sample was CD8+ T cells sorted from blood, obtained at week 24, from a patient treated with tofacitinib. Written as DNA, the CDR3 is TGTGCCAGCAGCCCCCGGGACAGGGCGACAGATACGCAGTATTTT. This translates into CASSPRDRATDTQYF. The full variable domain, with the rest looked up from reference TRBV13 and TRBJ2-3, is AAGVIQSPRHLIKEKRETATLKCYPIPRHDTVYWYQQGPGQDPQFLISFYEKMQSDKGSIPDRFSAQQFSDYHSELNMSSLELGDSALYFCASSPRDRATDTQYFGPGTRLTVL.